This entry lists 22 T cell receptor beta chains sequenced from one sample in a study of blood T cell repertoires in COVID-19. Libraries were prepared by immunoSEQ multiplex PCR; TCRdb keeps only in-frame clonotypes and omits some of them. Among 150,000 or so clones listed, roughly nine tenths were seen once. What was sequenced was peripheral blood. These receptors came from a man in his sixties with acute or convalescent COVID-19.

This chain links TRBV9 with TRBJ1-3; D gene uncertain. With 0 bases removed from V and 4 bases from J, the gap between germline ends came to 11 bases. This CDR3 has 15 amino acids. Germline V lookup: CDR1 SGDLS, CDR2 YYNGEE. The CDR3: CASSVAVYPGNTIYF. Here the CDR3 DNA reads TGTGCCAGCAGCGTAGCCGTCTACCCGGGAAACACCATATATTTT.

This sequence joins TRBV5-1 and TRBJ1-2, with D possibly being TRBD1 (6 bases). Germline lookup yields CDR1 SGHRS and CDR2 YFSETQ. The CDR3 loop spans 15 amino acids. V dropped 5 bases and J dropped 6 bases, with 20 bases sitting between them. The CDR3 spells CASRPRIDRSHGYTF. CDR3 in DNA: TGCGCCAGCAGACCCCGTATCGACAGGAGTCATGGCTACACCTTC.

This clone has a single count. The chain joins TRBV4-1 to TRBJ2-4, with 8 bases matching TRBD2. V lost 1 base to trimming and J lost 7 bases; unmatched junction nucleotides: 3. This CDR3 spans 14 amino acids. CDR1 is MGHRA, CDR2 YSYEKL, per germline. CDR3 DNA sequence: TGCGCCAGCAGCCAAGGTCGGACTAGCAACATTCAGTACTTC. This encodes CASSQGRTSNIQYF.

The rearrangement uses TRBV7-8 and TRBJ1-6; TRBD1 matches at 7 bases. The CDR3 extends over 14 amino acids. In germline, CDR1 is SGHVS, CDR2 FQNEAQ. With 5 bases clipped from V and 5 bases from J, the junction kept 3 bases outside the gene matches. Here the CDR3 reads CASSTGQNNSPLHF. The CDR3 DNA is TGTGCCAGCAGCACGGGACAGAATAATTCACCCCTCCACTTT.

Details on this clone: At the DNA level, this CDR3 is encoded by other sequences in the same sample as well. This chain uses TRBV5-1 with TRBJ1-3; D is perhaps TRBD1 (5 bases). CDR1 is SGHRS and CDR2 is YFSETQ in the germline V gene. The CDR3 has 15 amino acids. The V and J ends lost 0 bases and 0 bases respectively, with 7 bases between them. DNA of the CDR3: TGCGCCAGCAGCTTGGCGGGGGGCTCTGGAAACACCATATATTTT. It codes for CASSLAGGSGNTIYF.

The V and J genes are TRBV11-3 and TRBJ1-1, with D possibly TRBD1 on 6 matching bases. The CDR3 has 17 amino acids. Trimming took 3 bases from V and 6 from J, leaving 23 bases between them. CDR1 is SGHNT, CDR2 YENEEA, per germline. The CDR3 region is CASSFTIPAGAQPEAFF. The CDR3 nucleotides read TGTGCCAGCAGCTTCACTATTCCGGCGGGGGCGCAGCCTGAAGCTTTCTTT.

The rearrangement links TRBV27 to TRBJ1-2, with a possible D match to TRBD1 (5 bases). Germline lookup yields CDR1 MNHEY and CDR2 SMNVEV (reference sequence). There are 15 residues in the CDR3. V lost 5 bases to trimming and J lost 8 bases, with 21 bases between them. The CDR3 sequence: CASSQRSSGRRGYTF. The CDR3 nucleotides are TGTGCCAGCAGTCAAAGGTCGTCAGGGCGTCGAGGCTACACCTTC.

The chain couples TRBV5-5 to TRBJ1-2; D is unresolved. This CDR3 is built from 13 residues. CDR1 is SGHKS, CDR2 YYEKEE, per germline (reference sequence). V lost 4 bases to trimming and J lost 8 bases, with 15 bases between them. The DNA for the CDR3 is TGTGCCAGCAGCACGTCTAGTGACGGAGGCTACACCTTC. It yields the protein CASSTSSDGGYTF.

The chain has TRBV6-6 and TRBJ2-5; TRBD2 agrees at 14 bases. Germline loops: CDR1 MNHNY, CDR2 SVGAGI (reference sequence). V shed 5 bases and J 5 bases; nucleotides not matched to a gene: 4. The CDR3 contains 15 residues. The CDR3 loop reads CASSPGLAGAETQYF. The CDR3, as DNA: TGTGCCAGCAGTCCGGGACTAGCGGGAGCTGAGACCCAGTACTTC.

CDR3 bases: TGCAGCGTCGATACGAGGATAGGCGGCTACACCTTC. Translation gives CSVDTRIGGYTF. This chain uses TRBV29-1 with TRBJ1-2; D unresolved. With 6 bases removed from V and 8 bases from J, the gap between germline ends came to 16 bases. The germline CDR1 and CDR2 sequences are SQVTM and ANQGSEA. The CDR3 runs 12 residues.

This chain connects TRBV18 to TRBJ2-3, with 8 bases matching TRBD2. Germline CDR1 KGHSH, CDR2 LQKENI. The CDR3 runs to 17 residues. The ends lost 1 base at V and 0 bases at J; junction bases unmatched: 6. The CDR3 region is CASSPLHTGGSTDTQYF. The CDR3 DNA follows: TGTGCCAGCTCACCACTGCACACGGGAGGGAGCACAGATACGCAGTATTTT.

This CDR3 is CASSAGTSGGARTQYF. DNA for the CDR3: TGCGCCAGCAGTGCCGGGACTAGCGGGGGGGCTCGGACGCAGTATTTT. This rearrangement joins TRBV10-1 to TRBJ2-3; TRBD2 agrees at 16 bases. This CDR3 has 16 amino acids. V gave up 4 bases and J gave up 9 bases; unmatched junction bases: 7. The germline CDR1 and CDR2 sequences are WNHNN and SYGVQD (reference sequence).

This clone was seen a few times. This chain joins TRBV6-5 and TRBJ1-1; unclear D gene. V dropped 10 bases and J dropped 0 bases, with 9 bases sitting between them. The length of the CDR3 is 12 residues. The germline V gene has CDR1 MNHEY and CDR2 SVGAGI. As DNA, the CDR3 is TGTGCCACCAGACGGTTGAACACTGAAGCTTTCTTT. Protein sequence: CATRRLNTEAFF.

This rearrangement joins TRBV5-6 to TRBJ1-6; possible D gene TRBD1, 5 bases. This CDR3 is built from 14 residues. The V gene's germline CDR1 is SGHDT and CDR2 YYEEEE. V was shortened by 0 bases and J by 10 bases, with 11 bases between the two germline ends. In DNA form, the CDR3 reads TGTGCCAGCAGCTTGGTCGGGGGATCCTCACCCCTCCACTTT. Translation: CASSLVGGSSPLHF.

The chain joins TRBV30 to TRBJ1-4; TRBD1 agrees at 9 bases. The CDR3 sequence is 15 residues long. Germline-derived CDR1 and CDR2 are GTSNPN and SVGIG (reference sequence). The junction had 6 bases not matched to a gene; V was cut back by 0 bases and J by 7 bases. CDR3 amino acids: CAWSVKTGGGEKLFF. Here the CDR3 DNA reads TGTGCCTGGAGTGTAAAGACAGGGGGGGGTGAAAAACTGTTTTTT.

The chain couples TRBV16 to TRBJ1-5; no firm D call. V was clipped by 2 bases and J by 0 bases, with 11 bases between them. Germline-derived CDR1 and CDR2 are KGHSY and FQNENV. The CDR3 runs to 16 residues. The CDR3, as DNA: TGTGCCAGCAGCCAAGGGGAGCTCTATAGCAATCAGCCCCAGCATTTT. It translates to CASSQGELYSNQPQHF.

This chain joins TRBV5-1 and TRBJ2-3; 10 bases agree with TRBD1. Germline assignment: CDR1 SGHRS and CDR2 YFSETQ. Trimming took 4 bases from V and 4 from J; bases not matched to a gene: 9. This CDR3 contains 16 residues. The CDR3 region has the DNA TGCGCCAGCAGCCAGACCCGGGACAGGGGCGCAGATACGCAGTATTTT. Translated: CASSQTRDRGADTQYF.

This chain connects TRBV27 to TRBJ2-5, with D possibly matching TRBD2 (6 bases). The V end lost 8 bases, the J end lost 2 bases, and 18 bases lay between the germline ends. The germline CDR1 and CDR2 sequences are MNHEY and SMNVEV (reference sequence). The CDR3 runs to 15 residues. Here the CDR3 reads CASSDLADNQETQYF. DNA for the CDR3: TGTGCCAGCTCCGATTTAGCGGATAATCAAGAGACCCAGTACTTC.

V is TRBV7-8 and J is TRBJ2-7, with 8 bases identical to TRBD1. This CDR3 has 15 residues. Germline V gene sequence: CDR1 SGHVS, CDR2 FQNEAQ. The J segment lost 0 bases and the V segment lost 5 bases, leaving 6 bases of the junction unmatched. The DNA for the CDR3 is TGTGCCAGCAGCCCGAGGACAGGGAGCTCCTACGAGCAGTACGTC. Its protein is CASSPRTGSSYEQYV.

In this sample, this clone turned up a few times. This chain uses TRBV7-2 with TRBJ1-2, with D perhaps matching TRBD1 (5 bases). The V end lost 1 base, the J end lost 6 bases, and 9 bases lay between the germline ends. Germline CDR1 reads SGHTA; CDR2 reads FQGNSA. The CDR3 runs to 13 residues. This chain's CDR3 is CASSLVGRDGYTF. In nucleotides, the CDR3 is TGTGCCAGCAGCTTAGTAGGCAGGGATGGCTACACCTTC.

As DNA, the CDR3 is TGTGCCAGCATCCTTGGGGGGGCCGCCCGGCCCGAAGCTTTCTTT. Its protein is CASILGGAARPEAFF. The chain joins TRBV6-5 to TRBJ1-1; possible D gene TRBD1, 6 bases. Germline assignment: CDR1 MNHEY and CDR2 SVGAGI. The CDR3 runs to 15 residues. Trimming stripped 7 bases from V and 8 bases from J, with 23 bases between.

CDR3 amino acids: CATNPSDRGNTEAFF. The DNA of the CDR3 is TGTGCCACCAACCCATCGGACAGGGGTAATACTGAAGCTTTCTTT. The gene calls are TRBV15 and TRBJ1-1; 9 bases are shared with TRBD1. V trimming: 7 bases; J trimming: 5 bases; junction bases outside the gene matches: 11. The CDR3 is 15 residues long. Germline V gene lookup returns CDR1 LNHNV and CDR2 YYDKDF (reference sequence).